Listed below are T cell receptor beta chains from one sample, sequenced in a study of vaccination and CD4 T cells after COVID-19. TCRdb processed the PCR reads anew with MiXCR; each CDR3 protein has one entry. The table has tens of thousands of distinct CDR3 sequences, around three fifths seen once. Their specific antigens are unknown. The sequenced material came from CD4+ T cells from blood, cultured in vitro. The receptors were gathered from a human donor who had recovered from COVID-19. Both conserved end residues are part of each CDR3. D genes are given only for firm matches. Not every row has a clone size; where given, it reads once, few, many or a size class.

D gene: .
J gene: TRBJ1-5
V gene: TRBV10-3
clone size: few
CDR3 protein: CAISESGGNQPQHF
CDR3 DNA: TGTGCCATCAGTGAATCAGGGGGCAATCAGCCCCAGCATTTT

D gene: .
J gene: TRBJ2-2
V gene: TRBV6-1
clone size: .
CDR3 protein: CASRGSVNTGELFF
CDR3 DNA: TGTGCCAGCAGGGGGTCGGTGAACACCGGGGAGCTGTTTTTT

D gene: .
J gene: TRBJ1-2
V gene: TRBV5-8
clone size: few
CDR3 protein: CASSLGYFGVDYGYTF
CDR3 DNA: TGTGCCAGCAGCTTGGGGTATTTCGGGGTGGACTATGGCTACACCTTC

D gene: .
J gene: TRBJ2-6
V gene: TRBV19
clone size: once
CDR3 protein: CASNAGANVLTF
CDR3 DNA: TGTGCCAGTAACGCTGGGGCCAACGTCCTGACTTTC

D gene: .
J gene: TRBJ2-1
V gene: TRBV5-4
clone size: .
CDR3 protein: CASSSSVNEQFF
CDR3 DNA: TGTGCCAGCAGCAGTTCGGTCAATGAGCAGTTCTTC

D gene: .
J gene: TRBJ2-2
V gene: TRBV5-6
clone size: .
CDR3 protein: CASSLVVRPGTGELFF
CDR3 DNA: TGTGCCAGCAGCTTGGTTGTAAGGCCGGGCACCGGGGAGCTGTTTTTT

D gene: .
J gene: TRBJ1-1
V gene: TRBV10-3
clone size: .
CDR3 protein: CAISEAGEGTEAFF
CDR3 DNA: TGTGCCATCAGTGAAGCAGGGGAAGGAACTGAAGCTTTCTTT

D gene: .
J gene: TRBJ1-2
V gene: TRBV2
clone size: few
CDR3 protein: CASRSQGVYGYTF
CDR3 DNA: TGTGCCAGCAGGTCTCAGGGAGTCTATGGCTACACCTTC

D gene: .
J gene: TRBJ1-1
V gene: TRBV18
clone size: .
CDR3 protein: CASSPPANTEAFF
CDR3 DNA: TGTGCCAGCTCACCCCCCGCGAACACTGAAGCTTTCTTT

D gene: .
J gene: TRBJ1-2
V gene: TRBV12-3/TRBV12-4
clone size: .
CDR3 protein: CASSFMGGYTF
CDR3 DNA: TGTGCCAGCAGTTTTATGGGGGGCTACACCTTC

D gene: .
J gene: TRBJ2-2
V gene: TRBV15
clone size: .
CDR3 protein: CATARGTATGELFF
CDR3 DNA: TGTGCCACCGCCCGGGGGACAGCAACCGGGGAGCTGTTTTTT

D gene: TRBD1
J gene: TRBJ1-5
V gene: TRBV6-2/TRBV6-3
clone size: .
CDR3 protein: CASSYRGQGKQPQHF
CDR3 DNA: TGTGCCAGCAGTTACCGCGGACAGGGAAAACAGCCCCAGCATTTT

D gene: .
J gene: TRBJ2-7
V gene: TRBV21-1
clone size: .
CDR3 protein: CATGEGGLYF
CDR3 DNA: TGTGCCACCGGCGAAGGGGGTCTATACTTC

D gene: TRBD2
J gene: TRBJ2-1
V gene: TRBV20-1
clone size: .
CDR3 protein: CSAATSGRSEQFF
CDR3 DNA: TGCAGTGCCGCAACTAGCGGGAGAAGTGAGCAGTTCTTC

D gene: TRBD1
J gene: TRBJ2-2
V gene: TRBV15
clone size: few
CDR3 protein: CATSRGARGLGELFF
CDR3 DNA: TGTGCCACCAGCAGAGGAGCAAGGGGGCTGGGGGAGCTGTTTTTT

D gene: .
J gene: TRBJ1-2
V gene: TRBV11-2
clone size: few
CDR3 protein: CASSLGTDYGYTF
CDR3 DNA: TGTGCCAGCAGCTTAGGGACAGACTATGGCTACACCTTC